The 30 T cell receptor beta chains below come from one sample, sequenced in a study of human T cells and chemical hapten exposure. Total RNA was extracted from unfractionated whole blood. Unique molecular identifiers were attached to individual cDNA molecules within the library. Via MiXCR, TCRdb re-called the reads, giving one row per CDR3 protein. The sample includes about 120,000 distinct CDR3 sequences, 6.5% to 10% of them seen just once. Sample: whole blood. Source of these receptors: a human donor in good health. Some clones in this sample may be carry-over from other donors' samples.

In its sample, this clonotype was seen many times. V and J are TRBV7-8 and TRBJ2-3, with D tentatively TRBD2 (7 bases). Per the germline V gene, CDR1 is SGHVS and CDR2 is FQNEAQ. CDR3 length: 15 amino acids. Trimming left V 1 base short and J 6 bases short, with 14 bases between. For the CDR3, the DNA is TGTGCCAGCAGCTTAGTCCGGGGGGCCCCGGATACGCAGTATTTT. It yields the protein CASSLVRGAPDTQYF. The variable domain in full, completed from reference TRBV7-8 and TRBJ2-3, reads GAGVSQSPRYKVAKRGQDVALRCDPISGHVSLFWYQQALGQGPEFLTYFQNEAQLDKSGLPSDRFFAERPEGSVSTLKIQRTQQEDSAVYLCASSLVRGAPDTQYFGPGTRLTVL.

V gene TRBV20-1 combines with J gene TRBJ2-2; 7 bases agree with TRBD1. This CDR3 spans 13 amino acids. CDR1 DFQATT and CDR2 SNEGSKA come from the germline V gene (reference sequence). The junction had 7 bases not matched to a gene; V was cut back by 4 bases and J by 8 bases. CDR3 nucleotide sequence: TGCAGTGCTATACCCCCCAGGGGGGGGGAGCTGTTTTTT. It translates to CSAIPPRGGELFF.

This clonotype was found many times. The genes are TRBV29-1 and TRBJ2-7; 9 bases align to TRBD2. Germline CDR1 is SQVTM and CDR2 is ANQGSEA. V was pared by 6 bases and J by 6 bases, with 12 bases of the junction left unmatched. This CDR3 is 14 amino acids long. The CDR3 spells CSVENLAGSGEQYF. CDR3 bases: TGCAGCGTCGAGAACCTAGCGGGGAGCGGCGAGCAGTACTTC.

V usage is TRBV14 and J usage is TRBJ2-1; D is unclear. The CDR3 contains 14 residues. Trimming left V 5 bases short and J 2 bases short, with 10 bases between. In germline, CDR1 is SGHDN, CDR2 FVKESK. CDR3 residues: CASSERSPYNEQFF. For the CDR3, the DNA is TGTGCCAGCAGCGAAAGATCCCCCTACAATGAGCAGTTCTTC.

This clonotype was observed a few times. The V call is TRBV10-2, the J call TRBJ1-1, with TRBD1 identical over 9 bases. The CDR3 loop spans 15 amino acids. From germline, CDR1 is WSHSY and CDR2 SAAADI. The V segment lost 1 base and the J segment 1 base; nucleotides outside the gene matches: 1. CDR3 loop: CASSELGQGNTEAFF. CDR3 bases: TGCGCCAGCAGTGAGTTGGGACAGGGGAACACTGAAGCTTTCTTT.

This clonotype appeared many times. This chain links TRBV4-2 with TRBJ1-2, with D hard to call. The germline V and J ends were trimmed by 5 bases and 0 bases, with 13 bases remaining between them. CDR1 and CDR2 from the germline V gene are LGHNA and YNFKEQ. The CDR3 runs 15 residues. CDR3 sequence reads: CASSVRTAANYGYTF. Here the CDR3 DNA reads TGTGCCAGCAGCGTCCGGACGGCCGCTAACTATGGCTACACCTTC.

This clonotype has a handful of counts. J is TRBJ2-5 and V is TRBV7-9, with D hard to call. V was clipped by 1 base and J by 3 bases, with 6 bases between them. Germline CDR1 reads SEHNR; CDR2 reads FQNEAQ (reference sequence). This CDR3 comprises 13 residues. In DNA, the CDR3 is TGTGCCAGCAGCTTAGTTACGGAAGAGACCCAGTACTTC. This encodes CASSLVTEETQYF.

The chain joins TRBV5-5 to TRBJ2-7; TRBD1 aligns across 7 bases. With 5 bases clipped from V and 4 bases from J, the junction kept 9 bases outside the gene matches. The CDR3 is 14 amino acids. Germline CDR1 and CDR2: SGHKS and YYEKEE (reference sequence). Written as DNA, the CDR3 is TGTGCCAGCAGAGAGGGACAGACAAATTACGAGCAGTACTTC. Amino acids: CASREGQTNYEQYF.

This clonotype occurred a few times. CDR3 sequence reads: CASSWEQGGISYNEQFF. CDR3 sequence (DNA): TGCGCCAGCAGCTGGGAACAGGGGGGGATCTCCTACAATGAGCAGTTCTTC. The chain is built from TRBV5-1 and TRBJ2-1, with D perhaps matching TRBD1 (8 bases). From germline, CDR1 is SGHRS and CDR2 YFSETQ. This CDR3 comprises 17 residues. With 3 bases removed from V and 0 bases from J, the gap between germline ends came to 16 bases. The complete variable domain, with remaining parts taken from reference TRBV5-1 and TRBJ2-1, reads KAGVTQTPRYLIKTRGQQVTLSCSPISGHRSVSWYQQTPGQGLQFLFEYFSETQRNKGNFPGRFSGRQFSNSRSEMNVSTLELGDSALYLCASSWEQGGISYNEQFFGPGTRLTVL.

The sample holds a few counts of this clonotype. The CDR3 is CASSRRGAGSTDTQYF. DNA of the CDR3: TGCGCCAGCAGCCGCCGGGGGGCCGGCTCCACAGATACGCAGTATTTT. The V call is TRBV4-3, the J call TRBJ2-3; D is possibly TRBD2 (7 bases). This CDR3 has 16 amino acids. V lost 4 bases and J 2 bases, leaving 16 bases between the germline ends. CDR1 and CDR2 (germline): LGHNA, YSLEER.

This clonotype was counted many times. In DNA, the CDR3 is TGTGCCAGCATCCTACCCACTGGGACACCCCATTCCTACAATGAGCAGTTCTTC. Translation: CASILPTGTPHSYNEQFF. V is TRBV7-9 and J is TRBJ2-1, with a tentative D call TRBD1 (6 bases). The CDR3 contains 18 residues. Trimming left V 7 bases short and J 1 base short, with 23 bases between. CDR1 is SEHNR and CDR2 is FQNEAQ in the germline V gene (reference sequence). Complete variable domain (other parts from reference TRBV7-9 and TRBJ2-1): DTGVSQNPRHKITKRGQNVTFRCDPISEHNRLYWYRQTLGQGPEFLTYFQNEAQLEKSRLLSDRFSAERPKGSFSTLEIQRTEQGDSAMYLCASILPTGTPHSYNEQFFGPGTRLTVL.

This clonotype was observed a handful of times. V usage is TRBV9 and J usage is TRBJ2-5; TRBD2 matches at 10 bases. Trimming took 3 bases from V and 1 from J; bases not matched to a gene: 9. The CDR3 spans 17 residues. Germline-derived CDR1 and CDR2 are SGDLS and YYNGEE. The CDR3 region has the DNA TGTGCCAGCAGCGCCAGCGGGAGGGCCGGGGGCCAAGAGACCCAGTACTTC. Translated, it gives CASSASGRAGGQETQYF.

This clonotype has just a few counts. This chain uses TRBV5-4 with TRBJ2-1; TRBD2 agrees at 10 bases. V dropped 0 bases and J dropped 7; count of bases not matched to a gene: 4. This CDR3 is 15 amino acids long. Germline CDR1 reads SGHNT; CDR2 reads YYREEE (reference sequence). CDR3: CASSLGSGGGNEQFF. Written as DNA, the CDR3 is TGTGCCAGCAGCTTGGGGAGCGGGGGGGGGAATGAGCAGTTCTTC.

This clonotype appeared many times. The gene calls are TRBV5-1 and TRBJ1-2, with D perhaps matching TRBD1 (5 bases). This CDR3 is built from 14 residues. Trimming shortened V by 4 bases and J by 8 bases, and 18 bases separated the two germline ends. CDR1 is SGHRS and CDR2 is YFSETQ in the germline V gene. The CDR3 nucleotides read TGCGCCAGCAGCCCCCGGGACCACGCGCTGGGCTACACCTTC. It codes for CASSPRDHALGYTF.

This clonotype was detected only a few times. V and J are TRBV12-3 or TRBV12-4 and TRBJ2-2; 12 nucleotides align to TRBD2. The CDR3 consists of 18 residues. V lost 1 base and J lost 3; bases outside the gene matches: 6. In DNA form, the CDR3 reads TGTGCCAGCAGTTTAGATTTTTGGACTAGCGGGGACACCGGGGAGCTGTTTTTT. Protein sequence: CASSLDFWTSGDTGELFF.

This chain connects TRBV11-2 to TRBJ2-5; a weak D match, TRBD2 (5 bases). Germline CDR1 SGHAT, CDR2 FQNNGV. This CDR3 spans 12 amino acids. The V end was cut by 5 bases, the J end by 7 bases, with 11 bases between. The CDR3 sequence is CASSEDSPTQYF. DNA of the CDR3: TGTGCCAGCAGCGAGGACTCCCCGACCCAGTACTTC.

Ten or more counts support this clonotype. The J gene is TRBJ1-5, the V gene TRBV29-1, with 12 bases that match TRBD1. V dropped 6 bases and J dropped 2; count of bases not matched to a gene: 14. The germline V gene encodes CDR1 SQVTM and CDR2 ANQGSEA. This CDR3 has 18 amino acids. CDR3 sequence: CSVKAGTGGPFGNQPQHF. The DNA of the CDR3 is TGCAGCGTAAAAGCCGGGACAGGGGGCCCCTTCGGCAATCAGCCCCAGCATTTT.

This clonotype was picked up many times. The chain recombines TRBV10-3 with TRBJ2-3; D may be TRBD2 (5 bases). The V end was cut by 3 bases, the J end by 0 bases, with 13 bases between. Germline CDR1 reads ENHRY; CDR2 reads SYGVKD. The length of the CDR3 is 16 residues. This CDR3 reads CAISDSLARSTDTQYF. DNA for the CDR3: TGTGCCATCAGTGACTCTCTAGCTCGTAGCACAGATACGCAGTATTTT.

This clonotype was counted ten times or more. The chain employs TRBV6-5 and TRBJ2-1; the match to TRBD2 covers 8 bases. CDR3 length equals 13 residues. Germline CDR1 reads MNHEY; CDR2 reads SVGAGI. J was trimmed by 4 bases and V by 8 bases; bases with no gene match: 4. The CDR3 reads CASARGGYNEQFF. In nucleotides, the CDR3 is TGTGCCAGCGCCCGCGGGGGGTACAATGAGCAGTTCTTC.

This clonotype was detected only a few times. The V call is TRBV2, the J call TRBJ2-2; 10 nucleotides line up with TRBD2. The CDR3 length is 15 residues. With V trimmed by 6 bases and J by 4 bases, 5 bases remained unmatched. From germline, CDR1 is SNHLY and CDR2 FYNNEI. CDR3 sequence: CASRLAGVRTGELFF. CDR3 coding DNA: TGTGCCAGCAGGCTAGCGGGAGTGCGCACCGGGGAGCTGTTTTTT.

This clonotype came up many times. J is TRBJ2-3 and V is TRBV10-3, with a tentative D call TRBD2 (6 bases). CDR1 and CDR2 (germline): ENHRY, SYGVKD. V lost 5 bases, J lost 0 bases, and 12 bases lay in between. This CDR3 has 15 residues. The chain's CDR3 is CAISKLADSTDTQYF. The CDR3 region has the DNA TGTGCCATCAGTAAGTTAGCGGATAGCACAGATACGCAGTATTTT.

This clonotype was observed at least ten times. The chain employs TRBV7-3 and TRBJ2-1; 12 nucleotides match TRBD2. V lost 7 bases to trimming and J lost 9 bases; unmatched junction nucleotides: 10. The germline gives CDR1 SGHTA, CDR2 FQGTGA. The CDR3 is made up of 15 amino acids. The CDR3 loop is CASNGLAGGPGEQFF. The CDR3 bases are TGTGCCAGCAATGGGCTAGCGGGGGGGCCAGGTGAGCAGTTCTTC. Filled out from reference TRBV7-3 and TRBJ2-1, the complete variable domain reads GAGVSQTPSNKVTEKGKYVELRCDPISGHTALYWYRQSLGQGPEFLIYFQGTGAADDSGLPNDRFFAVRPEGSVSTLKIQRTERGDSAVYLCASNGLAGGPGEQFFGPGTRLTVL.

This clonotype was observed a few times. The rearrangement uses TRBV11-2 and TRBJ2-1; D may correspond to TRBD1 or TRBD2 (5 bases each). Trimming took off 0 bases at V and 3 bases at J, with 12 bases between the two ends. The CDR3 spans 16 residues. Germline-derived CDR1 and CDR2 are SGHAT and FQNNGV. The CDR3 reads CASSLDGGPLYNEQFF. CDR3 sequence (DNA): TGTGCCAGCAGCTTAGATGGGGGACCACTCTACAATGAGCAGTTCTTC.

Ten or more counts support this clonotype. The V call is TRBV7-3, the J call TRBJ1-6; D possibly corresponds to TRBD1 (5 bases). CDR1 is SGHTA, CDR2 FQGTGA, per germline. Trimming removed 2 bases at V and 7 bases at J, with 9 bases between. The CDR3 loop spans 14 amino acids. This chain's CDR3 is CASSLLGTNSPLHF. The CDR3 DNA reads as TGTGCCAGCAGCTTATTAGGGACGAATTCACCCCTCCACTTT.

The sample holds a few counts of this clonotype. The V call is TRBV7-2, the J call TRBJ2-3; TRBD2 might be the D (6 bases). V was pared by 8 bases and J by 0 bases, with 15 bases between. The CDR3 covers 15 residues. CDR1 and CDR2 from the germline V gene are SGHTA and FQGNSA. CDR3 loop: CASAYLSGSTDTQYF. In DNA, the CDR3 is TGTGCCAGCGCATATCTTAGCGGTAGCACAGATACGCAGTATTTT.

This clonotype was recorded at least ten times. This rearrangement joins TRBV29-1 to TRBJ2-1; no definite D call. Per germline, CDR1 SQVTM and CDR2 ANQGSEA. V was cut by 6 bases and J by 5 bases, with 23 bases left in between. This CDR3 contains 16 residues. The chain's CDR3 is CSVLSFDGRGDNEQFF. In DNA, the CDR3 is TGCAGCGTCCTGTCCTTTGACGGACGAGGTGACAATGAGCAGTTCTTC.

Many counts were recorded for this clonotype. V and J are TRBV6-5 and TRBJ2-1; 12 bases are a match to TRBD2. Trimming cost V 6 bases and J 5 bases; bases outside gene matches: 5. From germline, CDR1 is MNHEY and CDR2 SVGAGI. The CDR3 length is 15 residues. CDR3 coding DNA: TGTGCCAGCAGCCTAGCGGGAGGGTATAACAATGAGCAGTTCTTC. Translation gives CASSLAGGYNNEQFF.

The V and J genes are TRBV27 and TRBJ2-1, with 10 bases fitting TRBD2. The germline V gene encodes CDR1 MNHEY and CDR2 SMNVEV (reference sequence). There are 15 residues in the CDR3. V lost 2 bases, J lost 12 bases, and 10 bases stayed unmatched. The CDR3 DNA reads TGTGCCAGCAGTTTAGTCTCTAGCGGGAGATCTGGGCAGTTCTTC. Amino acid sequence: CASSLVSSGRSGQFF.

In this sample, this clonotype turned up many times. V gene TRBV7-9 combines with J gene TRBJ1-1, with D unclear. Germline CDR1 and CDR2: SEHNR and FQNEAQ (reference sequence). V was clipped by 3 bases and J by 4 bases, with 12 bases between them. CDR3 length: 14 amino acids. The CDR3 DNA reads TGTGCCAGCAGCTTGACGAGTCTGGGCACTGAAGCTTTCTTT. It codes for CASSLTSLGTEAFF.

The CDR3 loop is CASGFAVSTDTQYF. The CDR3 DNA reads TGTGCTAGTGGTTTCGCGGTAAGCACAGATACGCAGTATTTT. The gene calls are TRBV12-5 and TRBJ2-3; D ambiguous. Trimming stripped 3 bases from V and 0 bases from J, with 7 bases between. Germline CDR1 reads LGHNT; CDR2 reads FRNRAP. The CDR3 is 14 residues long.